This T cell receptor (beta chain) was recovered during a study of beta chain features in type 1 diabetes. About the study: Healthy donors resembled patients in age, gender and cell yields.

This clone has more than one count but fewer than ten. Its antigen remains unidentified. Germline V lookup: CDR1 SNHLY, CDR2 FYNNEI. Trimming removed 5 bases from V and 7 bases from J; junction bases left unmatched: 3. This CDR3 comprises 13 residues. General study points: All four CD4+ subsets of Type 1 diabetes patients contained TCRB CDR3s that were moderately but significantly shorter. Naive, central memory and Treg TCRB repertoires seemed to resemble each other more closely in patients than they did in healthy donors. Diminished insertions and augmented deletions at VDJ junctions characterized type 1 diabetes patients.

Isolated RNA was reverse transcribed in full, so expressed TCRB transcripts were sequenced. Generated by immunoSEQ multiplex PCR, the TCRdb table keeps only in-frame clones and is missing some. The data show 300,000 to 400,000 clones, roughly 12% seen once. The sample comprised naive CD4+ T cells from blood. This sequence originates from a woman aged 18-29 years with type 1 diabetes. This chain uses TRBV2 with TRBJ1-1; 11 bases agree with TRBD1. CDR3: CASSRDRGSEAFF. As DNA, the CDR3 is TGTGCCAGCAGTCGGGACAGGGGGAGTGAAGCTTTCTTT. Supplemented by reference TRBV2 and TRBJ1-1, the full variable domain reads EPEVTQTPSHQVTQMGQEVILRCVPISNHLYFYWYRQILGQKVEFLVSFYNNEISEKSEIFDDQFSVERPDGSNFTLKIRSTKLEDSAMYFCASSRDRGSEAFFGQGTRLTVV.